This T cell receptor (beta chain) was identified during a study of identical twins. V lost 1 base, J lost 4 bases, and 13 bases lay in between. CDR3 length equals 14 residues. The V gene's germline CDR1 is DFQATT and CDR2 SNEGSKA (reference sequence). The cDNA had a unique molecular identifier and a template-switch universal primer site. TCRdb recomputed calls from the 5' RACE reads with MiXCR, one row per CDR3 protein. The sample has fewer than 500,000 distinct CDR3 sequences; approximately 24% are singletons. These data also formed part of another study, on T cells expressing NK-cell markers. That work states: The study did not resolve the HCMV specificity of expanded NKG2C+ T cell clones.

This sequence originates from a young woman in good health. The rearrangement links TRBV20-1 to TRBJ1-2; D is unresolved. Sequenced input: CD4+ T cells sorted from blood. Here the CDR3 DNA reads TGCAGTGCTAGAGTACGGACGGATAGCTATGGCTACACCTTC. Its translation: CSARVRTDSYGYTF.